This T cell receptor (beta chain) was captured in a study of cytomegalovirus exposure and HLA in healthy donors. About the study: Within the Caucasian-associated ancestry cluster were around 81% of the approximately 400 genotyped donors.

CDR1 and CDR2 (germline): SGHDN, FVKESK. The CDR3 totals 12 residues. The V gene lost 3 bases and the J gene lost 9 bases, with 11 bases spanning the gap. A note on this clone: The target antigen is unknown.

General study points: Previous analysis showed most TCR beta V segments were productive about 90% or about 30% of the time.

Vbeta (60) and Jbeta (13) primers were used in the PCR. Data came from immunoSEQ multiplex PCR; TCRdb stores just in-frame clones and leaves some out. This sample's table has just under 60,000 clones. The chain combines TRBV14 with TRBJ1-2, with D perhaps TRBD1 (6 bases). This receptor was obtained from a male donor in good health and CMV-seronegative. Sequenced sample: PBMCs. The CDR3 DNA reads as TGTGCCAGCAGCCATAGACAGGAAAGCTACACCTTC. Amino acid sequence: CASSHRQESYTF.